The T cell receptor (beta chain) under discussion was sequenced for a study of blood T cell repertoires in COVID-19 (dated by TCRdb to between 2020 and 2021). At the level of the whole study: Samples covering the acute and convalescent phases of COVID-19 were provided by collaborators in the United States, Italy and Spain. The prospective study material was composed of cDNA or gDNA derived from T cells, B-cell-depleted T cells, or PBMCs. Subjects who had been exposed to COVID-19, were actively infected with it, or had recovered from it provided the deeply sampled blood TCRbeta repertoires that made up the dataset. The repertoires were released in a freely available public database intended as a resource for research on the immune response to SARS-CoV-2. The samples were drawn from the first 160 participants of the ongoing ImmuneRACE study and from 950 to 1,500 subjects provided by 6 global collaborators. Sample metadata almost always included a de-identified subject ID, COVID-19 status, age in years and sex. HLA class I and class II types, where available, came from metadata supplied by the sample provider rather than from assay-based typing.

TCRbeta CDR3 regions were amplified from genomic DNA using the immunoSEQ Assay, a bias-controlled multiplex PCR. The published analysis was carried out like this. The number of nucleated cells in each sample was estimated by amplification of reference gene primers within the assay. To quantify the absolute abundance of each unique TCRbeta CDR3 rearrangement, sequence reads were collapsed and filtered. For each sample, productive Simpson clonality was calculated as the square root of Simpson's diversity index across productive rearrangements. TCRdb retrieved this table from immuneACCESS and kept in-frame rearrangements only. Not all clones are present; in checked studies, unresolved V genes account for under half, and no reason is known for the remainder. Clone size and the V and J calls come from that table; the DNA yielded D and trimming. In all, the sample holds over 250,000 clones, and around 87% of those were seen once. About 5.2% of the sample belongs to the ten largest clones.

About this clone itself: Its antigen is still unknown. No quality values exist for individual bases; no much larger clone is one base distant.

Overall study outcomes, separate from this receptor: Clinical and demographic metadata were provided uncurated, with the amount varying by source and participant.

Enrolling through a virtual design, the prospective study's participants ranged in age from roughly 18 to 100 years and lived across 24 United States geographic areas. To assign participants to cohorts, the prospective study relied on clinical history that participants themselves reported in a screening survey and a study questionnaire. Recovered participants in ImmuneRACE Cohort 3 were defined as having two consecutive negative NP/OP PCR tests, clearance from a healthcare professional, or resolution of symptoms. In the prospective study, mobile phlebotomists collected whole blood, serum and a nasopharyngeal or oropharyngeal swab from each participant. Additional blood draws and questionnaires over an approximately two-month period could optionally be provided by prospective study participants. Before DNA extraction, prospective study blood samples were shipped either frozen or at room temperature.

V is shortened by 4 bases, J by 5 bases, and the region joining them spans 12 bases. CDR1 and CDR2 are read off the germline V gene as SGHRS and YFSETQ. The CDR3, from cysteine to phenylalanine, totals 13 residues. Only the CDR3 portion is preserved as DNA: 39 bases, with reading frame beginning at the first base. Rearrangement joined TRBV5-1 to TRBJ1-1, and possibly TRBD1, on 6 matching bases. The TCR originated in a woman aged 30 to 39 who had recovered from COVID-19. The sequenced sample was PBMCs or T cells enriched from blood (not recorded which). The DNA is TGCGCCAGCAGCCTCAAAGGGGGTACTGAAGCTTTCTTT. Translated, this is CASSLKGGTEAFF.